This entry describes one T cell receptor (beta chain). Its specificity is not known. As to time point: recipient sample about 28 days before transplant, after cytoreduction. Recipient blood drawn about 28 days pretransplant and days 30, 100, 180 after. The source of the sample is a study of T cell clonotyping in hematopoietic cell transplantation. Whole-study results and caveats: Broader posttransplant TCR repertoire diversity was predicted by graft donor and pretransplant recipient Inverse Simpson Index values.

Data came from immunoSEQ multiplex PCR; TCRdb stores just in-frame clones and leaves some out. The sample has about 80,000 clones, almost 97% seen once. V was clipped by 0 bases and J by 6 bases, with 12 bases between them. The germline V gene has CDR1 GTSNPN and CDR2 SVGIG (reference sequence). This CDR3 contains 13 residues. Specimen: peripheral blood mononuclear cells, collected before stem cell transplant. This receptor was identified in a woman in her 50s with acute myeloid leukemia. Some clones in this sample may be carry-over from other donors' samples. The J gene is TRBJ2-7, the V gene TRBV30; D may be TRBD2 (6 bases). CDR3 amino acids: CAWSVELASEQYF. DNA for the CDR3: TGTGCCTGGAGTGTGGAACTAGCAAGCGAGCAGTACTTC.